These T cell receptor beta chains were read from a single sample in a study of T-cell memory formation after mild COVID-19. Each CDR3 protein gets one entry after TCRdb re-called the 5' RACE reads with MiXCR. The sample contains 580,000 or so distinct CDR3 sequences, about 18% of which appear only once. What was sequenced was PBMCs or a T cell subset sorted from them (not recorded which). The receptors shown here come from an adult woman who had mild COVID-19 (a few samples of this study predate the infection). Cell type and time point are not known. Each CDR3 is given with its conserved first and last residue. The D gene is left open where the match is weak. Clone size is shown for a subset of rows, as once, few, many or a class of expanded clone.

J gene	V gene	clone size	D gene	CDR3 DNA	CDR3 protein
TRBJ1-4	TRBV12-3/TRBV12-4	few	.	TGTGCCAGCAGTATAGTTGAAAAACTGTTTTTT	CASSIVEKLFF
TRBJ2-1	TRBV7-2	many	.	TGTGCCAGCAGCCGCCCGGGTGGAAACAATGAGCAGTTCTTC	CASSRPGGNNEQFF
TRBJ2-7	TRBV28	few	TRBD1	TGTGCCAGCAGTTCCCCGGGACAGGCCCTCAAGCAGTACTTC	CASSSPGQALKQYF
TRBJ2-1	TRBV11-2	.	.	TGTGCCAGCAGCTTAGCGGAGGGTCGAGCCCGCGAGCAGTTCTTC	CASSLAEGRAREQFF
TRBJ2-5	TRBV15	.	.	TGTGCCACCAGCAGTAGCCAACCCGGGACGAGGGAGACCCAGTACTTC	CATSSSQPGTRETQYF
TRBJ2-6	TRBV6-5	.	.	TGTGCCAGCAGTTACGGTGGACTGGAGAGCTCTGGGGCCAACGTCCTGACTTTC	CASSYGGLESSGANVLTF
TRBJ2-1	TRBV19	.	TRBD2	TGTGCCAGTAGTACTAGGACGGGACTAGCGGGACAGAATGAGCAGTTCTTC	CASSTRTGLAGQNEQFF
TRBJ2-1	TRBV7-9	.	.	TGTGCCAGCAGTCTTCGACTCACCTCCTCCTACAATGAGCAGTTCTTC	CASSLRLTSSYNEQFF
TRBJ2-5	TRBV12-3/TRBV12-4	.	.	TGTGCCAGCAGTTCGAGGCGTACCCAAGAGACCCAGTACTTC	CASSSRRTQETQYF
TRBJ2-5	TRBV24-1	few	TRBD1	TGTGCCACCAGTGACACAGGGGGCCAAGAGACCCAGTACTTC	CATSDTGGQETQYF
TRBJ2-3	TRBV24-1	.	.	TGTGCCACCAGTGATTTGCACGACTCCAGGAGCACAGATACGCAGTATTTT	CATSDLHDSRSTDTQYF
TRBJ2-5	TRBV15	.	.	TGTGCCACCAGCAGAGAAGGGCAGGGAGGCCCCCAAGGGACCCAGTACTTC	CATSREGQGGPQGTQYF
TRBJ2-3	TRBV6-6	.	TRBD1	TGTGCCAGCACCGATGACAGGGCCAACACAGATACGCAGTATTTT	CASTDDRANTDTQYF
TRBJ2-7	TRBV6-5	few	.	TGTGCCAGCAGTTACGAGCACGGAGCCTACGAGCAGTACTTC	CASSYEHGAYEQYF
TRBJ2-1	TRBV7-9	.	.	TGTGCCAGCAGAATCGGCAATGAGCAGTTCTTC	CASRIGNEQFF
TRBJ2-2	TRBV11-2	few	TRBD2	TGTGCCAGCAGCCGACCAGCGGGGGGGCCCGGGGAGCTGTTTTTT	CASSRPAGGPGELFF
TRBJ2-2	TRBV4-1	.	.	TGTGCCAGCAGCCAGGGGAACACCGGGGAGCTGTTTTTT	CASSQGNTGELFF
TRBJ2-7	TRBV12-3/TRBV12-4	few	.	TGTGCCAGCAGTTTATACGGCCGCGAGCAGTACTTC	CASSLYGREQYF
TRBJ1-2	TRBV3-1	few	TRBD1	TGTGCCAGCAGCCAAGACCCGGGACAGGGAAGAGGCTACACCTTC	CASSQDPGQGRGYTF
TRBJ2-1	TRBV5-6	few	.	TGTGCCAGCAGCCCGCCTCTAGCGTTTGAGCAGTTCTTC	CASSPPLAFEQFF
TRBJ2-2	TRBV11-1	few	TRBD2	TGTGCCAGCAGCTCGACTAGCGGGAGGGTCGGGGAGCTGTTTTTT	CASSSTSGRVGELFF
TRBJ2-7	TRBV7-2	.	.	TGTGCCAGCAGCTTAGCCGGGGTGGAATCCTACGAGCAGTACTTC	CASSLAGVESYEQYF
TRBJ2-1	TRBV7-6	few	TRBD2	TGTGCCAGCAGCCCGTCTCGCGGGGGGACCTACAATGAGCAGTTCTTC	CASSPSRGGTYNEQFF
TRBJ2-7	TRBV5-1	.	.	TGCGCCAGCAGCCCAGGGGGAACGGGGGTCTACGAGCAGTACTTC	CASSPGGTGVYEQYF
TRBJ1-6	TRBV4-1	few	TRBD1	TGCGCCACAAGTTCAGGGGGCAAGACTAACAATTCACCCCTCCACTTT	CATSSGGKTNNSPLHF
TRBJ1-5	TRBV6-2/TRBV6-3	.	.	TGTGCCAGCAGTTACTTGAGGGACAATCAGCCCCAGCATTTT	CASSYLRDNQPQHF
TRBJ2-5	TRBV11-3	.	TRBD2	TGTGCCAGCAGGCCTAGCGGGGGGACTCAAGAGACCCAGTACTTC	CASRPSGGTQETQYF
TRBJ1-5	TRBV20-1	.	TRBD1	TGCAGTGTTGAGGACAGGGGGAGGTTCAGCAATCAGCCCCAGCATTTT	CSVEDRGRFSNQPQHF
TRBJ2-7	TRBV30	few	.	TGTGCCTGGATTTCACGCCTGGGACGCCCGGGGGAGCAGTACTTC	CAWISRLGRPGEQYF
TRBJ2-7	TRBV27	.	.	TGTGCCAGCAGTTTCCGGATAGGATCGTACGAGCAGTACTTC	CASSFRIGSYEQYF
TRBJ2-1	TRBV6-1	.	.	TGTGCCAGCAGTGATCCTCGGTACTCCTACAATGAGCAGTTCTTC	CASSDPRYSYNEQFF
TRBJ2-7	TRBV7-9	.	TRBD1	TGTGCCAGCAGCTCTCAGGGGGAACCCTACGAGCAGTACTTC	CASSSQGEPYEQYF
TRBJ2-7	TRBV7-9	few	.	TGTGCCAGCAGCTTTGCGGACCCCTACGAGCAGTACTTC	CASSFADPYEQYF
TRBJ2-5	TRBV11-3	.	TRBD2	TGTGCCAGCAGCACCCGGGTAGCGGGGGCCCGAGAGACCCAGTACTTC	CASSTRVAGARETQYF
TRBJ2-5	TRBV20-1	.	TRBD1	TGCAGTGCAGATGAACAGGGGGAGAGGGAGACCCAGTACTTC	CSADEQGERETQYF
TRBJ1-1	TRBV7-7	.	TRBD1	TGTGCCAGCAGCTTATCCAGGGGGCAAGCTGAAGCTTTCTTT	CASSLSRGQAEAFF
TRBJ2-2	TRBV6-6	.	TRBD2	TGTGCCAGCAGGTACCACCCGGGGACTAGCAGCACCGGGGAGCTGTTTTTT	CASRYHPGTSSTGELFF
TRBJ2-3	TRBV5-5	.	TRBD2	TGTGCCAGCAGCGACGGGACTAGCGGGTTTACAGATACGCAGTATTTT	CASSDGTSGFTDTQYF
TRBJ2-3	TRBV5-1	few	TRBD2	TGCGCCAGCAGCTTGGAGGCGACTAGCGGGTTACCAGATACGCAGTATTTT	CASSLEATSGLPDTQYF
TRBJ2-1	TRBV2	.	.	TGTGCCAGCAGTGTTGGGCGGGGGCCGAATGAGCAGTTCTTC	CASSVGRGPNEQFF
TRBJ1-4	TRBV18	few	.	TGTGCCAGCTCACTACAGAGGGTTAATGAAAAACTGTTTTTT	CASSLQRVNEKLFF
TRBJ2-2	TRBV7-2	.	.	TGTGCCAGCAGCTTAGACGGGAGCCTGGGCGGGGAGCTGTTTTTT	CASSLDGSLGGELFF
TRBJ1-1	TRBV7-3	.	.	TGTGCCAGCAGCTTAATGAAGGACACTGAAGCTTTATTT	CASSLMKDTEALF
TRBJ1-2	TRBV18	few	.	TGTGCCAGCTCAGAAACCATCGCAGGGACGGGCGGCTATGGCTACACCTTC	CASSETIAGTGGYGYTF
TRBJ1-2	TRBV4-1	few	TRBD1	TGCGCCAGCAGCCAAGAAGGGACAGGGGGCTACTATGGCTACACCTTC	CASSQEGTGGYYGYTF
TRBJ2-2	TRBV6-6	many	.	TGTGCCAGCAGCCCCACAGGCGGCACCGGGGAGCTGTTTTTT	CASSPTGGTGELFF
TRBJ2-3	TRBV18	.	TRBD1	TGTGCCAGCTCACCCCGGGACAGGGATCGATATACGCAGTATTTT	CASSPRDRDRYTQYF
TRBJ1-1	TRBV5-1	many	TRBD1	TGCGCCAGCAGTCGGACAGGGACCGGGGGAAACACTGAAGCTTTCTTT	CASSRTGTGGNTEAFF
TRBJ1-1	TRBV20-1	.	.	TGCAGTGCTAAGCAGAGCTGGTCGAACACTGAAGCTTTCTTT	CSAKQSWSNTEAFF
TRBJ2-1	TRBV20-1	.	TRBD2	TGCAGTGCCGAGGCCCAACTAGCGGGAGGAATCTCCTACAATGAGCAGTTCTTC	CSAEAQLAGGISYNEQFF
TRBJ2-3	TRBV9	.	.	TGTGCCAGCAGCTTGAGGACCACAGATACGCAGTATTTT	CASSLRTTDTQYF
TRBJ2-7	TRBV20-1	few	.	TGCAGTGCAAGAGGGTGGAGCTCCTACGAGCAGTACTTC	CSARGWSSYEQYF
TRBJ2-2	TRBV9	few	.	TGTGCCAGCAGCCCCCACTCAGGGAACACCGGGGAGCTGTTTTTT	CASSPHSGNTGELFF
TRBJ2-3	TRBV15	.	TRBD2	TGTGCCACCAGCAGAGATCCTAGCGGGGGGTCAGATACGCAGTATTTT	CATSRDPSGGSDTQYF
TRBJ2-1	TRBV6-2/TRBV6-3	many	TRBD2	TGTGCCAGCAGTGACCCGGGACTAGCGGGACTTAATGAGCAGTTCTTC	CASSDPGLAGLNEQFF
TRBJ2-3	TRBV4-3	few	TRBD2	TGCGCCAGCAGCCAAGGTCGGCTAGCGGGGGAGGATACGCAGTATTTT	CASSQGRLAGEDTQYF
TRBJ2-7	TRBV29-1	.	.	TGCAGCGTCAGGATCAACTACGAGCAGTACTTC	CSVRINYEQYF